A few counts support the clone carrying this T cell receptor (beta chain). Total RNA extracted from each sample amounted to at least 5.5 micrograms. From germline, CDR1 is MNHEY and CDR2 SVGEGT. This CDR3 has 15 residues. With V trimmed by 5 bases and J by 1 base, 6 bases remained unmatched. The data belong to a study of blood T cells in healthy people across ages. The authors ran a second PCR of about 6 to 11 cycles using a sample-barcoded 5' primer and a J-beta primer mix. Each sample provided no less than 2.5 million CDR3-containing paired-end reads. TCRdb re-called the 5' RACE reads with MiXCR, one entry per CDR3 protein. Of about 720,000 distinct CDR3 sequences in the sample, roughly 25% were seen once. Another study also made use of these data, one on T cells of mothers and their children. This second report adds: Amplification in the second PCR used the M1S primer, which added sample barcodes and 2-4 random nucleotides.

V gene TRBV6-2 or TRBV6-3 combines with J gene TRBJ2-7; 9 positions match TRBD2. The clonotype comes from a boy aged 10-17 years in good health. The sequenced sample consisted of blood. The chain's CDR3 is CASSNRTSASYEQYF. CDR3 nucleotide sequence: TGTGCCAGCAGTAACCGGACTAGCGCTTCCTACGAGCAGTACTTC.